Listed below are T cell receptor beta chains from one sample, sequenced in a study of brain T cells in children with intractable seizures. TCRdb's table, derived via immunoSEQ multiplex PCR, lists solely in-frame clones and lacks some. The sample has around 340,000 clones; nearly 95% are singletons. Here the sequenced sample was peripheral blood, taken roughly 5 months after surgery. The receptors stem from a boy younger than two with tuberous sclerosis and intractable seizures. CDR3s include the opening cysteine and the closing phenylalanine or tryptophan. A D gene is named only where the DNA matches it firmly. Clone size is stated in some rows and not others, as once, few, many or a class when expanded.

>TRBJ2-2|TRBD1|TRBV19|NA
TGTGCCAGTAGTAAGGGACAGGGGGCTAGCACCGGGGAGCTGTTTTTT
CASSKGQGASTGELFF
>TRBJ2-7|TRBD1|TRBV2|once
TGTGCCAGCACTGGGGGGACAGGGGGCTACGAGCAGTACTTC
CASTGGTGGYEQYF
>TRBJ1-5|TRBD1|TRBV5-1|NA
TGCGCCAGCAGCCGGACAGGGGGGGATCAGCCCCAGCATTTT
CASSRTGGDQPQHF
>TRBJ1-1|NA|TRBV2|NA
TGTGCCAGCAGGTCAGGGGAGAACACTGAAGCTTTCTTT
CASRSGENTEAFF
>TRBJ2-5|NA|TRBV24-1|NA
TGTGCCACCAGTGATTATGTAGCGGCCCAAGAGACCCAGTACTTC
CATSDYVAAQETQYF
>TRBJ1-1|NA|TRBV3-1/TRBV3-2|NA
TGTGCCAGCAGCCAAGATGGTATGGGGATACCTGAAGCTTTCTTT
CASSQDGMGIPEAFF
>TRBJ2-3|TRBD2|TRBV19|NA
TGTGCCAGTGGCGGGGGGACTAGCAGTTTGGTAGATACGCAGTATTTT
CASGGGTSSLVDTQYF
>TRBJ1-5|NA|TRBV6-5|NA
TGTGCCAGCAGCCCAGGTGACAATCAGCCCCAGCATTTT
CASSPGDNQPQHF
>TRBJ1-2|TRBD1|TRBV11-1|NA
TGTGCCAGCAGCCAGGACAGGGCGTATGGCTACACCTTC
CASSQDRAYGYTF
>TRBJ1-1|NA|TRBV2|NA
TGTGCCAGCAGTGAAGGGGGGGTCACTGAAGCTTTCTTT
CASSEGGVTEAFF
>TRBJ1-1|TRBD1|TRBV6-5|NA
TGTGCCAGCAGTTTGGACAGGGGGCAGAACACTGAAGCTTTCTTT
CASSLDRGQNTEAFF
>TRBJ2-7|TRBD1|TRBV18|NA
TGTGCCAGCTCATCGGACAGGGCCTACGAGCAGTACTTC
CASSSDRAYEQYF
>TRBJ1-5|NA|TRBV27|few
TGTGCCAGCAGTTTATTTCTCAATCAGCCCCAGCATTTT
CASSLFLNQPQHF
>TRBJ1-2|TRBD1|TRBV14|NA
TGTGCCAGCAGCCAAGTAGACAGGGTAAATGGCTACACCTTC
CASSQVDRVNGYTF
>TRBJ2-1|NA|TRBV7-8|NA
TGTGCCAGCAGCTGGGCTAGCGATACCTACAATGAGCAGTTCTTC
CASSWASDTYNEQFF
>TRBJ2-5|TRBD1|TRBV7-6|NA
TGTGCCAGCAGCCAACGGGACAGCCAAGAGACCCAGTACTTC
CASSQRDSQETQYF
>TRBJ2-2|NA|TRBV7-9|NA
TGTGCCAGCAGCTTGGACACGAACACCGGGGAGCTGTTTTTT
CASSLDTNTGELFF
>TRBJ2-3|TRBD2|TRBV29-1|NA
TGCAGCGTTGAGAGCGGGAGGTCAGATACGCAGTATTTT
CSVESGRSDTQYF
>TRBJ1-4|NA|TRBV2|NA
TGTGCCACCCAAGGACTGACGCAGGAAAAACTGTTTTTT
CATQGLTQEKLFF
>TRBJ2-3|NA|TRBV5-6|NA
TGTGCCAGCAGCTTGGGAGGGGCGAGAGATACGCAGTATTTT
CASSLGGARDTQYF
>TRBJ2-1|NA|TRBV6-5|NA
TGTGCCAGCAGTTACTCGAATGGGGACGGACACCTTAAGTTATTCTTC
CASSYSNGDGHLKLFF
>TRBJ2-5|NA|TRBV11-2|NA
TGTGCCAGCAGCTTAGGGGAGACCCAGTACTTC
CASSLGETQYF
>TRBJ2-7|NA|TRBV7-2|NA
TGTGCCAGCAGCCCGAGGACAGCCTACGAGCAGTACTTC
CASSPRTAYEQYF
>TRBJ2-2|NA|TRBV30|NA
TGTGCCTGGAGTGTACGGGTCACCGGGGAGCTGTTTTTT
CAWSVRVTGELFF
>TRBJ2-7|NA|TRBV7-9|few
TGTGCCAGCAGCTTATCTTTCCACGAGCAGTACTTC
CASSLSFHEQYF